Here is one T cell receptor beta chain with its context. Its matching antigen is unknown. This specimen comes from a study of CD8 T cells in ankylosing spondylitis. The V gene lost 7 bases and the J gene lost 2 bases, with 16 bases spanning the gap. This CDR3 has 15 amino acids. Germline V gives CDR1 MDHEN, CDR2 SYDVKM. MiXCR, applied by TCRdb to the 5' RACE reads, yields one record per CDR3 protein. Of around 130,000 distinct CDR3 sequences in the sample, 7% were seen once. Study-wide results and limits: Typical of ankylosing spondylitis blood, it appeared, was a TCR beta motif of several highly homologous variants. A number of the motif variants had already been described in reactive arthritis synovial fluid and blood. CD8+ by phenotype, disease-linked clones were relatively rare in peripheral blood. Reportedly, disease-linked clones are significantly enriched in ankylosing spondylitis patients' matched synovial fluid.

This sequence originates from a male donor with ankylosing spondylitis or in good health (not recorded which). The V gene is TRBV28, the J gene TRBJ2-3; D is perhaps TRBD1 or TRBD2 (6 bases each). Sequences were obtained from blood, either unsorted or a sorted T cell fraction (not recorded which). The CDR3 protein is CASTIGGLPTDTQYF. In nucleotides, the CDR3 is TGTGCCAGCACCATAGGGGGGTTACCCACAGATACGCAGTATTTT.